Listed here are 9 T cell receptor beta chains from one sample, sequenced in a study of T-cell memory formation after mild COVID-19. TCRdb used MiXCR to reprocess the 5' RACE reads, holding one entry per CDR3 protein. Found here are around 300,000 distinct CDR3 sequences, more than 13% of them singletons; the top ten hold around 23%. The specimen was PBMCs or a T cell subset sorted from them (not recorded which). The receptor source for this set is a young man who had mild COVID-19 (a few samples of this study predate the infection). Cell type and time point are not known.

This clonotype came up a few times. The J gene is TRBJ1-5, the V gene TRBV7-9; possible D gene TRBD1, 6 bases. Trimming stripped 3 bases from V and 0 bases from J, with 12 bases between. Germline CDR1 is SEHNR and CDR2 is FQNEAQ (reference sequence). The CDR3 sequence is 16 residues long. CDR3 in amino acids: CASSFGQLYSNQPQHF. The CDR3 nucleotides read TGTGCCAGCAGCTTTGGACAGCTTTATAGCAATCAGCCCCAGCATTTT.

The CDR3 bases are TGTGCCAGCAGCGACCTTGGTGCGAATCTCCCACGCAATGAGCAGTTCTTC. This sequence encodes CASSDLGANLPRNEQFF. The chain is built from TRBV6-4 and TRBJ2-1, with D unclear. V was shortened by 6 bases and J by 6 bases, with 24 bases between the two germline ends. The CDR3 is 17 residues long. CDR1 is MRHNA, CDR2 SNTAGT, per germline.

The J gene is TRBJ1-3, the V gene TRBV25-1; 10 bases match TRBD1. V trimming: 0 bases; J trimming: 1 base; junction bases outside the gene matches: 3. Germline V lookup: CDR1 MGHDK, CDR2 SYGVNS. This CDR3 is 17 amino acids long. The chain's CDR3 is CASSEYRTGGSGNTIYF. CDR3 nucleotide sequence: TGTGCCAGCAGTGAATATCGGACAGGGGGTTCTGGAAACACCATATATTTT.

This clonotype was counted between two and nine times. CDR3 region: CASSMLTGNGEQFF. The CDR3 bases are TGCGCCAGCAGCATGTTGACAGGGAACGGTGAGCAGTTCTTC. The chain joins TRBV5-1 to TRBJ2-1, with TRBD1 matching 7 bases. The germline V gene has CDR1 SGHRS and CDR2 YFSETQ. V gave up 4 bases and J gave up 9 bases; unmatched junction bases: 10. The CDR3 consists of 14 residues.

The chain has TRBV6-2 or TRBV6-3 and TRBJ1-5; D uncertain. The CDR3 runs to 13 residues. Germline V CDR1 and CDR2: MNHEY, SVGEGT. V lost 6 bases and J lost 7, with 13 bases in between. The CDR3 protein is CASRAVVEQPQHF. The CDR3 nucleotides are TGTGCCAGCAGAGCGGTCGTCGAGCAGCCCCAGCATTTT.

The CDR3: CASSELTAGYTF. Written as DNA, the CDR3 is TGTGCCAGCAGTGAGCTGACCGCGGGCTACACCTTC. The V call is TRBV25-1, the J call TRBJ1-2; D is uncertain. Looked up from germline, CDR1 is MGHDK and CDR2 is SYGVNS. Trimming shortened V by 3 bases and J by 8 bases, and 10 bases separated the two germline ends. The length of the CDR3 is 12 residues.

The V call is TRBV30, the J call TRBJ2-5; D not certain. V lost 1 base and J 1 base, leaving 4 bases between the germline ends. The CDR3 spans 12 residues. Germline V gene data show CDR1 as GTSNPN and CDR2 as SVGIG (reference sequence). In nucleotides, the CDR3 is TGTGCCTGGAGTGCAACCCAAGAGACCCAGTACTTC. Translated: CAWSATQETQYF. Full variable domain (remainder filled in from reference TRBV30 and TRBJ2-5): SQTIHQWPATLVQPVGSPLSLECTVEGTSNPNLYWYRQAAGRGLQLLFYSVGIGQISSEVPQNLSASRPQDRQFILSSKKLLLSDSGFYLCAWSATQETQYFGPGTRLLVL.

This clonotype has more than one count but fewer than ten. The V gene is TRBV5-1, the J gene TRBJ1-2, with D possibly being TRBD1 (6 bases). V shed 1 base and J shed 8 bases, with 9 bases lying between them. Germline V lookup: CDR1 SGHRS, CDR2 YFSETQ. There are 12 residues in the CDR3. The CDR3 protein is CASSLQGNGYTF. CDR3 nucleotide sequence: TGCGCCAGCAGCTTGCAGGGGAACGGCTACACCTTC.

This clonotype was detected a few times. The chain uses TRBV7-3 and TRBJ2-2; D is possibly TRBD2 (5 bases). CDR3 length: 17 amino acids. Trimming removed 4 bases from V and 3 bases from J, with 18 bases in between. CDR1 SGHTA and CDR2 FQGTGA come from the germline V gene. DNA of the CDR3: TGTGCCAGCAGCTCGCACACCACGGGGAGACACACCGGGGAGCTGTTTTTT. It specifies CASSSHTTGRHTGELFF.